A selection of T cell receptor beta chains follows, all from one sample in a study of T cells in Graves' hyperthyroidism and ophthalmopathy. TCRdb called the multiplex PCR reads again in MiXCR, with one record for every CDR3 protein. This table holds almost 250,000 distinct CDR3 sequences, approximately 23% found once. The sequencing sample was made of blood. These TCRs come from a woman in her forties with Graves' ophthalmopathy. CDR3s include the opening cysteine and the closing phenylalanine or tryptophan. A D gene is named only where the DNA matches it firmly. Not all rows give a size; the values are once, few, many and, for expanded clones, a class.

abundance,d_gene,j_gene,v_gene,CDR3aa,CDR3nt
many,.,TRBJ1-1,TRBV7-2,CASSLGGISTEAFF,TGTGCCAGCAGCTTAGGGGGCATTAGCACTGAAGCTTTCTTT
many,.,TRBJ2-5,TRBV28,CASTWIGGHQETQYF,TGTGCCAGCACCTGGATAGGGGGGCACCAAGAGACCCAGTACTTC
many,.,TRBJ2-5,TRBV7-6,CASSLVVWETQYF,TGTGCCAGCAGCTTAGTGGTGTGGGAGACCCAGTACTTC
many,TRBD2,TRBJ2-5,TRBV20-1,CSADRLAGEETQYF,TGCAGTGCTGATAGACTAGCGGGAGAAGAGACCCAGTACTTC
.,.,TRBJ1-5,TRBV7-9,CASSSPGVSQPQHF,TGTGCCAGCAGCTCCCCCGGGGTGAGCCAGCCCCAGCATTTT
.,.,TRBJ1-6,TRBV6-1,CASTLTRTDSPLHF,TGTGCCAGCACCCTGACCCGGACGGATTCACCCCTCCACTTT
.,.,TRBJ2-7,TRBV6-2/TRBV6-3,CASRGVWEQYF,TGTGCCAGCAGGGGGGTGTGGGAGCAGTACTTC
few,.,TRBJ2-5,TRBV12-3/TRBV12-4,CASSLRPAAQETQYF,TGTGCCAGCAGTCTCCGTCCAGCGGCTCAAGAGACCCAGTACTTC
many,.,TRBJ2-2,TRBV5-6,CASSLGHLTGELFF,TGTGCCAGCAGCTTGGGACACCTAACCGGGGAGCTGTTTTTT
.,.,TRBJ2-7,TRBV6-2/TRBV6-3,CASRFTGLYEQYF,TGTGCCAGCAGATTTACAGGTCTCTACGAGCAGTACTTC
.,TRBD1,TRBJ2-7,TRBV6-7,CASSYPERGHYEQYF,TGTGCCAGCAGTTATCCGGAGAGGGGGCATTACGAGCAGTACTTC
many,TRBD1,TRBJ1-2,TRBV24-1,CATSDAGTGLGGYTF,TGTGCCACCAGTGACGCCGGGACAGGGCTTGGGGGCTACACCTTC
.,.,TRBJ1-6,TRBV30,CAWGVRGRGNSPLHF,TGTGCCTGGGGGGTAAGAGGGCGCGGTAATTCACCCCTCCACTTT